The source of this T cell receptor (beta chain) is a study of beta chain features in type 1 diabetes. Points from the study as a whole: A potential PCR bias toward shorter templates would be equal in patient and control samples. Shorter TCRB CDR3s, moderately but significantly so, were found in Type 1 diabetes patients in all four CD4+ subsets.

Regarding this clone: Antigen unknown.

The whole isolated RNA underwent reverse transcription, so sequencing captured expressed TCRB transcripts. TCRdb's copy holds only in-frame clones and misses some; the assay was immunoSEQ multiplex PCR. The table lists under 450,000 clones, about 16% of them singletons. Sorting of CD4+ naive, central memory, regulatory and stem cell-like memory cells was performed via CD45RO/CCR7/CD25/CD127/CD95/CD27. Sorted populations were all over 95% pure. Sample: naive CD4+ T cells from blood. The sequence came from a woman under 30 in good health.

CDR3 DNA sequence: TGCAGCGTTGAGGAACACAGGGGGGTCCCTGAAGCTTTCTTT. Translated, it gives CSVEEHRGVPEAFF. V and J are TRBV29-1 and TRBJ1-1, with 8 nucleotides matching TRBD1. CDR1 SQVTM and CDR2 ANQGSEA come from the germline V gene. The junction had 9 bases not matched to a gene; V was cut back by 3 bases and J by 6 bases. The CDR3 sequence is 14 residues long.